The rows below give T cell receptor beta chains drawn from one sample of a study of early T cells in non-severe SARS-CoV-2 infection. One entry per CDR3 protein results from TCRdb running MiXCR on the 5' RACE reads. This repertoire shows approximately 71,000 distinct CDR3 sequences, 12% found once; its top ten account for around 1.8%. Sequencing input: whole blood. The receptors were gathered from an adult who was a healthcare worker with PCR-confirmed SARS-CoV-2 infection or an uninfected control (not recorded which). Each CDR3 is given with its conserved first and last residue. Fields, in order: J gene, D gene, V gene, clone size, CDR3 protein, CDR3 DNA. A D gene is named only where the DNA matches it firmly. Rows may omit the clone size; those that give it use once, few, many or a size class.

TRBJ1-2 | . | TRBV12-3/TRBV12-4 | few | CASNSNRDVNGYTF | TGTGCCAGCAACTCAAACAGGGATGTTAATGGCTACACCTTC
TRBJ1-1 | TRBD1 | TRBV29-1 | few | CSAMDRANTEAFF | TGCAGCGCTATGGACAGGGCGAACACTGAAGCTTTCTTT
TRBJ2-5 | TRBD1 | TRBV7-2 | many | CASSSTPGGAETQYF | TGTGCCAGCAGCTCCACCCCAGGGGGCGCGGAGACCCAGTACTTC
TRBJ2-7 | . | TRBV29-1 | . | CSVESGMSPEQYF | TGCAGCGTTGAGTCGGGGATGTCTCCCGAGCAGTACTTC
TRBJ2-1 | . | TRBV12-3/TRBV12-4 | few | CASSHPRRLAYNEQFF | TGTGCCAGCAGTCACCCACGTCGACTAGCCTACAATGAGCAGTTCTTC
TRBJ2-2 | . | TRBV6-2/TRBV6-3 | few | CASSLDGYTGELFF | TGTGCCAGCAGTCTCGACGGATACACCGGGGAGCTGTTTTTT
TRBJ2-5 | . | TRBV6-1 | . | CASSEVIGGQETQYF | TGTGCCAGCAGTGAAGTGATCGGGGGCCAAGAGACCCAGTACTTC
TRBJ2-7 | TRBD1 | TRBV11-2 | many | CASSLGTGSYEQYF | TGTGCCAGCAGCTTAGGGACAGGGTCCTACGAGCAGTACTTC
TRBJ2-2 | TRBD2 | TRBV20-1 | . | CSARARTSGSNTGELFF | TGCAGTGCTAGAGCCCGGACTAGCGGGTCCAACACCGGGGAGCTGTTTTTT
TRBJ2-1 | TRBD1 | TRBV7-6 | . | CVSSVGTGKANEQFF | TGTGTCAGCAGCGTAGGGACAGGGAAGGCCAATGAGCAGTTCTTC
TRBJ2-1 | TRBD2 | TRBV6-2/TRBV6-3 | many | CASSYSSGGSYNEQFF | TGTGCCAGCAGTTATTCTAGCGGGGGGTCATACAATGAGCAGTTCTTC
TRBJ1-1 | . | TRBV6-6 | . | CASRQEAGLSHFPNTEAFF | TGTGCCAGCAGACAAGAGGCAGGGCTATCCCATTTTCCGAACACTGAAGCTTTCTTT
TRBJ2-7 | TRBD2 | TRBV19 | many | CASSLTSVDSYEQYF | TGTGCCAGTAGCTTGACTAGCGTGGACTCCTACGAGCAGTACTTC
TRBJ2-3 | TRBD2 | TRBV19 | many | CASRPEIHSSGNTDTQYF | TGTGCCAGTAGGCCCGAAATTCACTCTAGCGGCAACACAGATACGCAGTATTTT